A single sample is the source of the 16 T cell receptor beta chains below, sequenced in a study of naive and memory T cell subsets. TCR cDNA received a 3' ligated oligonucleotide that carried a UMI. The SP2 primer and nested alpha and beta constant region primers amplified ligated cDNA in four rounds. TCRdb recomputed calls from the 5' RACE reads with MiXCR, one row per CDR3 protein. The data show about 32,000 distinct CDR3 sequences, with roughly a sixth seen just once and around 2.7% held by the top ten. These receptors came from a female donor in good health.

This clonotype occurred once. This rearrangement joins TRBV4-1 to TRBJ2-2, with unresolved D. The germline V gene encodes CDR1 MGHRA and CDR2 YSYEKL. Trimming pared 2 bases from V and 7 bases from J, leaving 14 bases between. The CDR3 runs 15 residues. CDR3 nucleotide sequence: TGCGCCAGCAGCCAAACGGACCTGCCGTTCGGGGAGCTGTTTTTT. The encoded protein is CASSQTDLPFGELFF.

The table lists this clonotype with many counts. The chain links TRBV6-5 to TRBJ1-1; TRBD1 is a possible D gene (6 bases). The CDR3 is 14 amino acids. Germline values: CDR1 MNHEY, CDR2 SVGAGI. V lost 8 bases to trimming and J lost 1 base, with 14 bases between them. The CDR3 is CASVGHRANTEAFF. CDR3 DNA: TGTGCCAGCGTGGGCCACAGGGCGAACACTGAAGCTTTCTTT.

J is TRBJ1-2 and V is TRBV29-1; 8 nucleotides match TRBD1. The germline V gene has CDR1 SQVTM and CDR2 ANQGSEA. This CDR3 comprises 16 residues. Trimming removed 0 bases from V and 0 bases from J; junction bases left unmatched: 6. The CDR3 reads CSVEDRQGPPNYGYTF. In nucleotides, the CDR3 is TGCAGCGTTGAAGATAGACAGGGGCCACCTAACTATGGCTACACCTTC. Together with reference TRBV29-1 and TRBJ1-2, the CDR3 gives the full variable domain: SAVISQKPSRDICQRGTSLTIQCQVDSQVTMMFWYRQQPGQSLTLIATANQGSEATYESGFVIDKFPISRPNLTFSTLTVSNMSPEDSSIYLCSVEDRQGPPNYGYTFGSGTRLTVV.

In this sample, this clonotype turned up many times. V gene TRBV20-1 combines with J gene TRBJ2-5; TRBD1 might be the D (5 bases). Trimming pared 4 bases from V and 4 bases from J, leaving 10 bases between. The CDR3 consists of 12 residues. CDR1 DFQATT and CDR2 SNEGSKA come from the germline V gene (reference sequence). The CDR3 coding sequence is TGCAGTGCTATAGACAGCCTAGAGACCCAGTACTTC. It specifies CSAIDSLETQYF.

The J gene is TRBJ1-3, the V gene TRBV6-6; D perhaps matches TRBD1 (5 bases). CDR1 is MNHNY and CDR2 is SVGAGI in the germline V gene (reference sequence). CDR3 length: 18 amino acids. Trimming took off 0 bases at V and 0 bases at J, with 15 bases between the two ends. The CDR3 DNA reads as TGTGCCAGCAGTTACTCGGGGGGAGGTACCGGCTCTGGAAACACCATATATTTT. It encodes CASSYSGGGTGSGNTIYF.

The CDR3 DNA follows: TGCAGCGCCGGACAGGGATTGGGAACCGGGGAGCTGTTTTTT. It yields the protein CSAGQGLGTGELFF. This chain links TRBV29-1 with TRBJ2-2; 8 bases line up with TRBD1. With 7 bases clipped from V and 5 bases from J, the junction kept 9 bases outside the gene matches. CDR1 SQVTM and CDR2 ANQGSEA come from the germline V gene. This CDR3 has 14 residues.

This clonotype was seen only a few times. The rearrangement links TRBV15 to TRBJ2-1, with D possibly being TRBD2 (5 bases). The V end lost 7 bases, the J end lost 0 bases, and 10 bases lay between the germline ends. The CDR3 spans 14 residues. Germline CDR1 LNHNV, CDR2 YYDKDF (reference sequence). The CDR3 spells CATKIDYSYNEQFF. CDR3 coding DNA: TGTGCCACCAAGATAGACTACTCCTACAATGAGCAGTTCTTC.

Sample share makes this clonotype medium-sized. CDR3 in amino acids: CSADEPIYNEQFF. CDR3 in DNA: TGCAGTGCTGATGAACCCATCTACAATGAGCAGTTCTTC. This chain connects TRBV20-1 to TRBJ2-1, with no clear D. Trimming removed 5 bases from V and 3 bases from J, with 11 bases in between. CDR3 length: 13 amino acids. Germline V gene sequence: CDR1 DFQATT, CDR2 SNEGSKA (reference sequence).

This clonotype has more than one count but fewer than ten. The chain recombines TRBV27 with TRBJ1-2, with unresolved D. Germline CDR1 is MNHEY and CDR2 is SMNVEV (reference sequence). The CDR3 is 12 amino acids. V was pared by 2 bases and J by 8 bases, with 9 bases between. The CDR3 DNA follows: TGTGCCAGCAGTTTAGCGGGTTCCGGCTACACCTTC. It is translated as CASSLAGSGYTF.

This clonotype was counted ten times or more. The chain employs TRBV29-1 and TRBJ1-2; 8 bases fit TRBD1. V was pared by 4 bases and J by 8 bases, with 6 bases of the junction left unmatched. The CDR3 length is 12 residues. The germline V gene encodes CDR1 SQVTM and CDR2 ANQGSEA. This CDR3 is CSVAQGAGGYTF. Written as DNA, the CDR3 is TGCAGCGTTGCCCAGGGGGCAGGGGGCTACACCTTC.

The chain couples TRBV29-1 to TRBJ2-1, with TRBD1 matching over 10 bases. The germline gives CDR1 SQVTM, CDR2 ANQGSEA. CDR3 length: 15 amino acids. The V segment lost 7 bases and the J segment 10 bases; nucleotides outside the gene matches: 16. The CDR3 bases are TGCAGCGCCCAAGGGAGACCGGGACAGGGGTGGGAGCAGTTCTTC. Protein product: CSAQGRPGQGWEQFF.

This clonotype was observed at least ten times. The chain combines TRBV20-1 with TRBJ1-2; perhaps TRBD1 as D (6 bases). Germline CDR1 and CDR2: DFQATT and SNEGSKA (reference sequence). The germline V and J ends were trimmed by 5 bases and 8 bases, with 15 bases remaining between them. The CDR3 runs to 12 residues. CDR3 nucleotide sequence: TGCAGTGCTCCCAAGGGGGGACGGGGCTACACCTTC. It is translated as CSAPKGGRGYTF.

The chain is built from TRBV27 and TRBJ1-2; 9 bases fit TRBD1. Per the germline V gene, CDR1 is MNHEY and CDR2 is SMNVEV (reference sequence). This CDR3 contains 15 residues. V lost 3 bases to trimming and J lost 9 bases; unmatched junction nucleotides: 11. CDR3 in DNA: TGTGCCAGCAGTTTGGGACAGGGAGGTAGTAGTAGCTACACCTTC. It encodes CASSLGQGGSSSYTF.

V and J are TRBV6-5 and TRBJ2-2, with D uncertain. CDR3 size: 15 residues. The V gene's germline CDR1 is MNHEY and CDR2 SVGAGI. Trimming cost V 6 bases and J 5 bases, with 16 bases left between them. The CDR3 nucleotides read TGTGCCAGCAGCCTGGTCAAGCACTTGACCGGGGAGCTGTTTTTT. Protein sequence: CASSLVKHLTGELFF.

A few counts support this clonotype. The V and J genes are TRBV27 and TRBJ1-5; D is uncertain. V gave up 5 bases and J gave up 0 bases, with 11 bases separating them. Germline CDR1 reads MNHEY; CDR2 reads SMNVEV (reference sequence). The CDR3 has 15 residues. The CDR3 nucleotides read TGTGCCAGCAGTCTAGGTTCGGGTAGCAATCAGCCCCAGCATTTT. Residues: CASSLGSGSNQPQHF.

This clonotype showed up many times. J is TRBJ1-3 and V is TRBV20-1; D uncertain. V was clipped by 0 bases and J by 0 bases, with 12 bases between them. Germline values: CDR1 DFQATT, CDR2 SNEGSKA (reference sequence). This CDR3 spans 16 amino acids. CDR3 in DNA: TGCAGTGCTAGAGACCTGGACGCGGCCTCTGGAAACACCATATATTTT. It is translated as CSARDLDAASGNTIYF.